These 4 T cell receptor beta chains were all obtained from the same sample, sequenced in a study of regulatory and conventional T cells in breast cancer. TCRdb re-called the PCR reads with MiXCR, one entry per CDR3 protein. The sample records 9,000 to 13,000 distinct CDR3 sequences, about a third being singletons. What was sequenced was conventional T cells from blood. These receptors came from a male donor in good health.

This rearrangement joins TRBV7-3 to TRBJ1-1; D is unclear. The CDR3 sequence is 12 residues long. Trimming pared 5 bases from V and 2 bases from J, leaving 6 bases between. Germline lookup yields CDR1 SGHTA and CDR2 FQGTGA. CDR3 protein: CASSPSNTEAFF. CDR3 sequence (DNA): TGTGCCAGCAGCCCCTCTAACACTGAAGCTTTCTTT.

The chain joins TRBV7-2 to TRBJ2-4, with no clear D. The CDR3 contains 13 residues. V lost 1 base to trimming and J lost 6 bases, with 7 bases between them. The germline CDR1 and CDR2 sequences are SGHTA and FQGNSA. For the CDR3, the DNA is TGTGCCAGCAGCTTAGACCTCGGAAACATTCAGTACTTC. This codes for CASSLDLGNIQYF.

This clonotype was recorded a few times. J is TRBJ1-2 and V is TRBV5-1, with D tentatively TRBD1 (5 bases). Germline-derived CDR1 and CDR2 are SGHRS and YFSETQ. V was pared by 2 bases and J by 2 bases, with 10 bases between. The CDR3 length is 14 residues. Here the CDR3 reads CASSLFRGNYGYTF. The CDR3 DNA sequence: TGCGCCAGCAGCTTATTCCGGGGGAACTATGGCTACACCTTC.

This clonotype was counted only a few times. V gene TRBV2 combines with J gene TRBJ2-1; D may match TRBD1 or TRBD2 (6 bases each). Trimming took 0 bases from V and 8 from J, leaving 17 bases between them. The CDR3 extends over 16 amino acids. From germline, CDR1 is SNHLY and CDR2 FYNNEI. The chain's CDR3 is CASSEALGGGGDEQFF. In DNA, the CDR3 is TGTGCCAGCAGTGAAGCGCTTGGAGGAGGGGGTGATGAGCAGTTCTTC.